Below are 5 T cell receptor beta chains sequenced from a single sample in a study of cytomegalovirus exposure and HLA in healthy donors. PCR employed 60 Vbeta and 13 Jbeta primers. Sequencing was performed with immunoSEQ multiplex PCR; in TCRdb, only in-frame clones are kept and a portion is missing. Here the sample spans 130,000 or so clones, around 72% being singletons. Sample: PBMCs. The receptors derive from a man aged 50 to 60 in good health and CMV-seropositive.

The rearrangement uses TRBV7-9 and TRBJ1-1; D not resolved. Germline CDR1 is SEHNR and CDR2 is FQNEAQ (reference sequence). The CDR3 is 14 amino acids. V lost 2 bases and J lost 0, with 7 bases in between. The CDR3 nucleotides read TGTGCCAGCAGCTTAACAGCCTTGAACACTGAAGCTTTCTTT. Its translation: CASSLTALNTEAFF.

This clone was seen a handful of times. V usage is TRBV5-6 and J usage is TRBJ2-1; 7 bases agree with TRBD1. V lost 3 bases and J lost 13; bases outside the gene matches: 4. CDR1 is SGHDT and CDR2 is YYEEEE in the germline V gene. The CDR3 spans 11 residues. The CDR3: CASSSGQVQFF. The CDR3 DNA follows: TGTGCCAGCAGCTCCGGACAGGTCCAGTTCTTC.

This chain connects TRBV6-5 to TRBJ2-5, with 7 nucleotides matching TRBD2. Germline CDR1 is MNHEY and CDR2 is SVGAGI. Trimming cost V 6 bases and J 2 bases; bases outside gene matches: 9. The CDR3 has 15 amino acids. Written as DNA, the CDR3 is TGTGCCAGCAGGGAAACGGGGGGAAATCAAGAGACCCAGTACTTC. Protein sequence: CASRETGGNQETQYF.

The sample holds a few counts of this clone. The CDR3 here is CASSTTSPDTQYF. CDR3 DNA sequence: TGTGCCAGCAGCACGACTAGCCCAGATACGCAGTATTTT. The rearrangement links TRBV7-8 to TRBJ2-3, with TRBD2 matching 7 bases. Trimming removed 5 bases from V and 4 bases from J; junction bases left unmatched: 3. From germline, CDR1 is SGHVS and CDR2 FQNEAQ. The CDR3 totals 13 residues.

This chain links TRBV9 with TRBJ1-5, with 7 bases identical to TRBD1. The J segment lost 3 bases and the V segment lost 3 bases, leaving 3 bases of the junction unmatched. This CDR3 region has 14 residues. Germline V CDR1 and CDR2: SGDLS, YYNGEE. CDR3 in DNA: TGTGCCAGCAGCGGTGGGACAGTCAATCAGCCCCAGCATTTT. It encodes CASSGGTVNQPQHF.